The 18 T cell receptor beta chains presented below share a single source sample, sequenced in a study of blood T cell repertoires in COVID-19. TCRdb's table, derived via immunoSEQ multiplex PCR, lists solely in-frame clones and lacks some. Of about 160,000 clones detected, about 91% appear once; the ten largest clones hold 3.5% to 4%. The sequenced material came from peripheral blood. The receptors come from a woman aged 55-70 years who had recovered from COVID-19.

The chain combines TRBV5-1 with TRBJ2-1; D gene ambiguous. Looked up from germline, CDR1 is SGHRS and CDR2 is YFSETQ. Deletions cut 1 base from V and 6 bases from J, with 5 bases between. The CDR3 contains 12 residues. The DNA of the CDR3 is TGCGCCAGCAGCTTGACTCTCAATGAGCAGTTCTTC. It codes for CASSLTLNEQFF.

This clone appeared a single time. This sequence joins TRBV28 and TRBJ2-5, with TRBD2 identical over 8 bases. The CDR3 has 15 amino acids. Unmatched junction bases numbered 11, after V lost 6 bases and J lost 5 bases. CDR1 and CDR2 (germline): MDHEN, SYDVKM. The CDR3 coding sequence is TGTGCCAGCAGCCCCCTCGGGAGGGCAGGCGAGACCCAGTACTTC. Protein sequence: CASSPLGRAGETQYF.

V is TRBV6-5 and J is TRBJ2-7, with 7 bases fitting TRBD1. The CDR3 spans 13 residues. J was trimmed by 5 bases and V by 7 bases; bases with no gene match: 8. Germline loops: CDR1 MNHEY, CDR2 SVGAGI. CDR3 coding DNA: TGTGCCAGCAACGGACAGGTCCCCCACGAGCAGTACTTC. Translated: CASNGQVPHEQYF.

This chain uses TRBV28 with TRBJ1-2, with a possible D match to TRBD1 (5 bases). The CDR3 covers 14 residues. Germline V CDR1 and CDR2: MDHEN, SYDVKM. Trimming cost V 0 bases and J 8 bases, with 13 bases left between them. CDR3 in DNA: TGTGCCAGCAGTTTATGGGCGGGGCGAAGAGGCTACACCTTC. As protein: CASSLWAGRRGYTF.

This sequence joins TRBV5-1 and TRBJ2-5; tentatively, D is TRBD2 (6 bases). The CDR3 totals 14 residues. V was trimmed by 4 bases and J by 5 bases, leaving 15 bases between them. Germline CDR1 and CDR2: SGHRS and YFSETQ. CDR3 loop: CASSAGTPGETQYF. The CDR3 coding sequence is TGCGCCAGCAGCGCCGGGACTCCGGGTGAGACCCAGTACTTC.

The CDR3 bases are TGTGCCAGCACCGGACAAGACAGGGGGCCTAACTCCTACAATGAGCAGTTCTTC. It translates to CASTGQDRGPNSYNEQFF. This sequence joins TRBV6-4 and TRBJ2-1; TRBD1 matches at 10 bases. Trimming took 7 bases from V and 0 from J; bases not matched to a gene: 12. CDR1 is MRHNA, CDR2 SNTAGT, per germline. The CDR3 extends over 18 amino acids.

The V call is TRBV27, the J call TRBJ1-1; possibly TRBD1 for D (5 bases). Germline V gene data show CDR1 as MNHEY and CDR2 as SMNVEV (reference sequence). Trimming removed 4 bases at V and 3 bases at J, with 12 bases between. This CDR3 region has 14 residues. CDR3 protein: CASSSGHTDTEAFF. DNA of the CDR3: TGTGCCAGCAGTTCCGGACATACGGACACTGAAGCTTTCTTT.

V usage is TRBV7-8 and J usage is TRBJ2-1, with 8 bases fitting TRBD2. CDR1 is SGHVS and CDR2 is FQNEAQ in the germline V gene. The CDR3 covers 19 residues. J was trimmed by 0 bases and V by 5 bases; bases with no gene match: 15. The CDR3 DNA is TGTGCCAGCAGCCCCACTGGGGAGCGGGGGTTACGCTCCTACAATGAGCAGTTCTTC. Residues: CASSPTGERGLRSYNEQFF.

The rearrangement links TRBV11-3 to TRBJ2-1; D perhaps matches TRBD1 (5 bases). V lost 3 bases and J lost 1, with 7 bases in between. Looked up from germline, CDR1 is SGHNT and CDR2 is YENEEA. This CDR3 has 14 residues. Written as DNA, the CDR3 is TGTGCCAGCAGCTTCCAGGGTTCCTACAATGAGCAGTTCTTC. As protein: CASSFQGSYNEQFF.

The V call is TRBV30, the J call TRBJ1-5; 10 bases are a match to TRBD1. CDR1 and CDR2 (germline): GTSNPN, SVGIG (reference sequence). This CDR3 contains 13 residues. With 4 bases clipped from V and 6 bases from J, the junction kept 3 bases outside the gene matches. The DNA for the CDR3 is TGTGCCTGGAAGGGACAGGGGACTCAGCCCCAGCATTTT. It translates to CAWKGQGTQPQHF.

CDR3 nucleotide sequence: TGTGCCAGCAGCCAAGGACTGCTGGGCGGGGGGGCTGAGACCCAGTACTTC. Encoded protein: CASSQGLLGGGAETQYF. V usage is TRBV4-2 and J usage is TRBJ2-5, with TRBD2 matching 9 bases. The trim removed 1 base at V and 5 bases at J, leaving 11 bases unmatched. CDR1 is LGHNA, CDR2 YNFKEQ, per germline. CDR3 length: 17 residues.

V usage is TRBV5-1 and J usage is TRBJ1-1; D possibly corresponds to TRBD1 (5 bases). The CDR3 has 15 amino acids. Germline CDR1 SGHRS, CDR2 YFSETQ. Trimming took off 0 bases at V and 4 bases at J, with 13 bases between the two ends. CDR3 region: CASSLVQGGATEAFF. The DNA of the CDR3 is TGCGCCAGCAGCTTGGTGCAGGGTGGGGCCACTGAAGCTTTCTTT. The whole variable domain, remainder taken from reference TRBV5-1 and TRBJ1-1, is KAGVTQTPRYLIKTRGQQVTLSCSPISGHRSVSWYQQTPGQGLQFLFEYFSETQRNKGNFPGRFSGRQFSNSRSEMNVSTLELGDSALYLCASSLVQGGATEAFFGQGTRLTVV.

The rearrangement uses TRBV7-8 and TRBJ2-7, with D unresolved. Germline lookup yields CDR1 SGHVS and CDR2 FQNEAQ. V lost 2 bases and J lost 1, with 9 bases in between. The CDR3 is 14 amino acids. The CDR3 region has the DNA TGTGCCAGCAGCTTACTCTCAGGATCCTACGAGCAGTACTTC. Its protein is CASSLLSGSYEQYF. The full variable domain, its missing parts supplied by reference TRBV7-8 and TRBJ2-7, is GAGVSQSPRYKVAKRGQDVALRCDPISGHVSLFWYQQALGQGPEFLTYFQNEAQLDKSGLPSDRFFAERPEGSVSTLKIQRTQQEDSAVYLCASSLLSGSYEQYFGPGTRLTVT.

This chain connects TRBV11-2 to TRBJ1-1, with D unresolved. V shed 0 bases and J shed 1 base, with 9 bases lying between them. Germline V lookup: CDR1 SGHAT, CDR2 FQNNGV. The length of the CDR3 is 15 residues. The CDR3 DNA follows: TGTGCCAGCAGCTTAGATCGGTTTGGGAACACTGAAGCTTTCTTT. Encoded protein: CASSLDRFGNTEAFF.

J is TRBJ2-3 and V is TRBV4-2; 9 nucleotides agree with TRBD2. Germline V gene sequence: CDR1 LGHNA, CDR2 YNFKEQ. The trim removed 0 bases at V and 10 bases at J, leaving 2 bases unmatched. This CDR3 is built from 13 residues. The CDR3 nucleotides are TGTGCCAGCAGCCAAGATCAGCGGGGGGCGCAGTATTTT. Its translation: CASSQDQRGAQYF.

This chain links TRBV5-1 with TRBJ1-1, with TRBD1 matching over 8 bases. CDR3 length: 15 residues. J was trimmed by 0 bases and V by 0 bases; bases with no gene match: 1. The germline V gene encodes CDR1 SGHRS and CDR2 YFSETQ. CDR3 residues: CASSLETGVNTEAFF. The CDR3, as DNA: TGCGCCAGCAGCTTGGAGACAGGGGTGAACACTGAAGCTTTCTTT.

The chain employs TRBV23-1 and TRBJ2-7; D might be TRBD1 (6 bases). TRBV23-1 qualifies as an ORF whose function is uncertain. CDR3 size: 15 residues. Trimming shortened V by 5 bases and J by 0 bases, and 14 bases separated the two germline ends. In DNA, the CDR3 is TGCGCCAGCAGTAATGGACAGTACTCCTCCTACGAGCAGTACTTC. Translating gives CASSNGQYSSYEQYF.

The rearrangement joins TRBV11-2 to TRBJ2-1, with a possible D match to TRBD2 (5 bases). Germline CDR1 SGHAT, CDR2 FQNNGV. The CDR3 spans 14 residues. V lost 0 bases and J 9 bases, leaving 12 bases between the germline ends. CDR3 sequence (DNA): TGTGCCAGCAGCTTAGATAGAGGGTATGGTGAGCAGTTCTTC. Its protein is CASSLDRGYGEQFF.